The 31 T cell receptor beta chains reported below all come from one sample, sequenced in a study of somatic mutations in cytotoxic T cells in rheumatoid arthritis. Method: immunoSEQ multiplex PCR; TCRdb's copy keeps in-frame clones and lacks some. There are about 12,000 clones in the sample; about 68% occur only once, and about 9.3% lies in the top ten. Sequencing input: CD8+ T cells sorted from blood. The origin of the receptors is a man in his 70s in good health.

CDR3 nucleotides: TGCGCCAGCAGCCAAGATGGGGCCCTCAATGAGCAGTTCTTC. As protein: CASSQDGALNEQFF. The chain employs TRBV4-1 and TRBJ2-1; possibly TRBD1 for D (5 bases). V lost 0 bases to trimming and J lost 6 bases, with 9 bases between them. There are 14 residues in the CDR3. Germline values: CDR1 MGHRA, CDR2 YSYEKL.

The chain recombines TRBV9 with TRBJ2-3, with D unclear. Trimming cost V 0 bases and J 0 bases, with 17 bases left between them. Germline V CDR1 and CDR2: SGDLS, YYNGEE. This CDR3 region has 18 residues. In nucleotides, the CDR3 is TGTGCCAGCAGCGTAGCTCTGGACCTCAGCAGGAGCACAGATACGCAGTATTTT. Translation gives CASSVALDLSRSTDTQYF.

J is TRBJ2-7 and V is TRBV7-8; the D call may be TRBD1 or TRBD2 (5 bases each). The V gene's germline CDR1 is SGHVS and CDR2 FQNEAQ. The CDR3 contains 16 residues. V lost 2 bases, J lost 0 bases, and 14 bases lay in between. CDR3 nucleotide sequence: TGTGCCAGCAGCTTACCCCGGGACGGAATCTCCTACGAGCAGTACTTC. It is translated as CASSLPRDGISYEQYF.

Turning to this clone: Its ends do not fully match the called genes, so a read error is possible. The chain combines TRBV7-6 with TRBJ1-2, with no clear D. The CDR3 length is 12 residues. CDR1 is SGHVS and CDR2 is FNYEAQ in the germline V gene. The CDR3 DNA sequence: TGTGCCAGCAGCCCCGGTTTCACGGGAGGTAACTTC. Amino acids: CASSPGFTGGNF.

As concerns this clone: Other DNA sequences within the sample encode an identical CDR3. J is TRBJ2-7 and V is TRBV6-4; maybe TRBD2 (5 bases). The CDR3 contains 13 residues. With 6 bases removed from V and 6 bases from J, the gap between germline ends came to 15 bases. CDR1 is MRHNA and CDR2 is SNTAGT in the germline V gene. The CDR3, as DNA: TGTGCCAGCAGCTCCGGACTTCGTGGCGAGCAGTACTTC. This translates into CASSSGLRGEQYF.

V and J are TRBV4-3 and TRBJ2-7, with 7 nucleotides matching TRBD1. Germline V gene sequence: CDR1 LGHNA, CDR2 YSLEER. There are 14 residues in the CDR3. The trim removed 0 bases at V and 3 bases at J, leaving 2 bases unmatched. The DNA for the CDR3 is TGCGCCAGCAGCCAAGAGCCAGGGGGCTACGAGCAGTACTTC. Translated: CASSQEPGGYEQYF.

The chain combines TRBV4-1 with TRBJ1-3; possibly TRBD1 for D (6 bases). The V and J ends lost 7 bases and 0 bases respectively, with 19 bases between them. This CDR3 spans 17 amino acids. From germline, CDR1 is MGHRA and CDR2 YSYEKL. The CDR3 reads CASTTGTIGFSGNTIYF. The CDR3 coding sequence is TGCGCCAGCACCACAGGGACGATTGGATTCTCTGGAAACACCATATATTTT.

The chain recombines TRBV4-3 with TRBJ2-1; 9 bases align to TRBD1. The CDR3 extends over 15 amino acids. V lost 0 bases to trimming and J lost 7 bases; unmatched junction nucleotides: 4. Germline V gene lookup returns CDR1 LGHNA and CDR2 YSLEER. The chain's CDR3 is CASSQDSTGGNEQFF. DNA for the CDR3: TGCGCCAGCAGCCAAGATTCGACAGGGGGTAATGAGCAGTTCTTC.

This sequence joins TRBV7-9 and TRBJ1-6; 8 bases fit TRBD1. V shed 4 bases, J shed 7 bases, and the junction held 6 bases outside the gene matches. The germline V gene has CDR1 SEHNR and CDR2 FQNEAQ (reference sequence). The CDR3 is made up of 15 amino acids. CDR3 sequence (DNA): TGTGCCAGCAGCTCCGACAGGGGTTGGAATTCACCCCTCCACTTT. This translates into CASSSDRGWNSPLHF.

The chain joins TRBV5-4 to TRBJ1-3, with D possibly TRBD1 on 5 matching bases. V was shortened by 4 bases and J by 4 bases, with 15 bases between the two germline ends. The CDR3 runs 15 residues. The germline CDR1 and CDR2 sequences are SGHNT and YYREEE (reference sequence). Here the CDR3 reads CASSGGGGRGNTIYF. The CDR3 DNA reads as TGTGCCAGCAGCGGCGGCGGGGGACGAGGAAACACCATATATTTT.

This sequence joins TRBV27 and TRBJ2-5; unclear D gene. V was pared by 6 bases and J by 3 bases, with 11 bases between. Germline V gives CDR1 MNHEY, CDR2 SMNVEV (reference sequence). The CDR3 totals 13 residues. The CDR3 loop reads CASSQIDEETQYF. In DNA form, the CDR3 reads TGTGCCAGCAGCCAGATCGATGAAGAGACCCAGTACTTC.

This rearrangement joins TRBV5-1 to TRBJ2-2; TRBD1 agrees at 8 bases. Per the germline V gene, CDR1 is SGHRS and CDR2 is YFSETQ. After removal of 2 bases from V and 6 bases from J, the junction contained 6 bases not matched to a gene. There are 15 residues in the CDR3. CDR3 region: CASSFSDREAGELFF. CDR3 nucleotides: TGCGCCAGCAGCTTCTCGGACAGGGAAGCCGGGGAGCTGTTTTTT.

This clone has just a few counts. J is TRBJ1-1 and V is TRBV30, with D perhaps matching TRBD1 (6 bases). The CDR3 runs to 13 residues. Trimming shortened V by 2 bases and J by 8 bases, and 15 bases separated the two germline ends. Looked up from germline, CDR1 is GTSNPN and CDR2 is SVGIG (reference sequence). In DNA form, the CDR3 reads TGTGCCTGGAGTCATACAGGGATTTCCGAAGCTTTCTTT. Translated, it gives CAWSHTGISEAFF.

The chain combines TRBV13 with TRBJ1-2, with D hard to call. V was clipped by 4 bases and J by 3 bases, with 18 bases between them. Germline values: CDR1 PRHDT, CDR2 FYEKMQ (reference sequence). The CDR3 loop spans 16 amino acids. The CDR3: CASSSKDGSGYYGYTF. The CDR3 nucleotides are TGTGCCAGCAGCTCGAAGGACGGATCCGGGTACTATGGCTACACCTTC.

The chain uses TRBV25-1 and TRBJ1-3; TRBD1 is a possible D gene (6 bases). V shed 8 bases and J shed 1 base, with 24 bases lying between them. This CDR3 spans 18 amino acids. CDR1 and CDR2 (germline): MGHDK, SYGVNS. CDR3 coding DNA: TGTGCCAGCGGGCCGGGGGGGCCCCTGACATCTTCTGGAAACACCATATATTTT. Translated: CASGPGGPLTSSGNTIYF.

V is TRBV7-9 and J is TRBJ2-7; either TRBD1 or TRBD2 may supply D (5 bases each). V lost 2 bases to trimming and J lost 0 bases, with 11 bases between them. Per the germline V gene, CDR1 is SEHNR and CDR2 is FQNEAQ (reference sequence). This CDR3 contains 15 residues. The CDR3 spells CASSLLPGASYEQYF. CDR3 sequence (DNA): TGTGCCAGCAGCTTATTGCCCGGGGCCTCCTACGAGCAGTACTTC.

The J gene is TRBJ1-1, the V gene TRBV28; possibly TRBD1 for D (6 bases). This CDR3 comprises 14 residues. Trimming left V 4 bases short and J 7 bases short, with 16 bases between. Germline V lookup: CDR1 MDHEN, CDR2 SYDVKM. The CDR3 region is CASSSTRTAYEAFF. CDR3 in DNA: TGTGCCAGCAGTTCTACCCGGACAGCTTATGAAGCTTTCTTT. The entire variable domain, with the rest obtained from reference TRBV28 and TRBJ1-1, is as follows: DVKVTQSSRYLVKRTGEKVFLECVQDMDHENMFWYRQDPGLGLRLIYFSYDVKMKEKGDIPEGYSVSREKKERFSLILESASTNQTSMYLCASSSTRTAYEAFFGQGTRLTVV.

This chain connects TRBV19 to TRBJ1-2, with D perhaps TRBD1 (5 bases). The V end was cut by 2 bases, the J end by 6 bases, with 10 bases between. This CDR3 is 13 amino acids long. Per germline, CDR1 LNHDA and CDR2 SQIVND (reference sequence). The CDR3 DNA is TGTGCCAGTAGTATACTGGCAGGGCATGGCTACACCTTC. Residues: CASSILAGHGYTF.

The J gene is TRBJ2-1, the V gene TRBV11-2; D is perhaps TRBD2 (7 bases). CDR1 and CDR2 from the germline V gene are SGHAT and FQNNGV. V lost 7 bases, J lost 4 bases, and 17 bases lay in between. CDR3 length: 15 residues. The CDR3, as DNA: TGTGCCAGCAAAATACCGGGGGGCTCTTACAATGAGCAGTTCTTC. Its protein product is CASKIPGGSYNEQFF.

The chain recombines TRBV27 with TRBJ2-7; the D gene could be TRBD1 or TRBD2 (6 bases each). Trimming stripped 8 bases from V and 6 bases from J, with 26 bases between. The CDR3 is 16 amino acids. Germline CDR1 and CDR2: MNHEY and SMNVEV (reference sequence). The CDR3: CASLPWGRGSVGEQYF. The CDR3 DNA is TGTGCCAGCCTTCCCTGGGGGCGGGGATCCGTCGGCGAGCAGTACTTC.

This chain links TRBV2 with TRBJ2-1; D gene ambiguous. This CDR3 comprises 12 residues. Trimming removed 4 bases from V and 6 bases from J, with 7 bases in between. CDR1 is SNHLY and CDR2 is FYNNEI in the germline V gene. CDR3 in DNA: TGTGCCAGCAGTGGGCTCAGCAATGAGCAGTTCTTC. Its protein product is CASSGLSNEQFF.

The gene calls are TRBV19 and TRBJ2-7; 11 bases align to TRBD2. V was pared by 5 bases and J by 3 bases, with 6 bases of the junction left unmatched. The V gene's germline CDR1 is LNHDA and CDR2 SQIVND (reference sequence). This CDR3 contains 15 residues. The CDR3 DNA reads TGTGCCAGTAGTCCATCCGGGACTAGCGGCTACGAGCAGTACTTC. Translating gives CASSPSGTSGYEQYF.

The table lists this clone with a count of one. The CDR3 loop reads CATGSGRIQPQHF. DNA for the CDR3: TGTGCCACCGGGTCGGGGAGAATTCAGCCCCAGCATTTT. The rearrangement uses TRBV19 and TRBJ1-5, with D hard to call. Germline loops: CDR1 LNHDA, CDR2 SQIVND (reference sequence). Trimming pared 10 bases from V and 6 bases from J, leaving 16 bases between. There are 13 residues in the CDR3.

The CDR3 nucleotides are TGTGCCAGCAGTTATGATCAGCCCCAGCATTTT. This translates into CASSYDQPQHF. The J gene is TRBJ1-5, the V gene TRBV28; D gene unclear. CDR3 length: 11 residues. V lost 4 bases and J lost 5, with 3 bases in between. The germline gives CDR1 MDHEN, CDR2 SYDVKM.

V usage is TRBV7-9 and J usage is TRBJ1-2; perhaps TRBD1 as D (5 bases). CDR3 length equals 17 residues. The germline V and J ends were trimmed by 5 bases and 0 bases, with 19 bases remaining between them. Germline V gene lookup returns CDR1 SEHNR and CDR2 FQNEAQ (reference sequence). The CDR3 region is CASSAQIGTAANYGYTF. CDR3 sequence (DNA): TGTGCCAGCAGCGCCCAAATAGGGACGGCAGCTAACTATGGCTACACCTTC.

The CDR3 region is CSVVQGYSNEQFF. The CDR3 DNA is TGCAGCGTTGTACAGGGTTATTCTAATGAGCAGTTCTTC. The chain combines TRBV29-1 with TRBJ2-1, with a possible D match to TRBD1 (6 bases). The germline CDR1 and CDR2 sequences are SQVTM and ANQGSEA. This CDR3 comprises 13 residues. V lost 4 bases and J lost 7, with 14 bases in between.

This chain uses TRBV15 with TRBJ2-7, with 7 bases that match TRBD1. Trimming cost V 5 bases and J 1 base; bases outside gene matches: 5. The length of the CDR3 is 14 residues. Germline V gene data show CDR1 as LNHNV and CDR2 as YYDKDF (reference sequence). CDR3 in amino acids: CATSDGQVSYEQYF. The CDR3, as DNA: TGTGCCACCAGCGACGGACAGGTGTCCTACGAGCAGTACTTC.

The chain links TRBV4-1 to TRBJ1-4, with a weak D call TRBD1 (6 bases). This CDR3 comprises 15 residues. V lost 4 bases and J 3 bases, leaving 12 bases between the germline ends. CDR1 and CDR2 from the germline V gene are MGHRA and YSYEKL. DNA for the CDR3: TGCGCCAGCAGCCCACACAGGGATTCTAATGAAAAACTGTTTTTT. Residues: CASSPHRDSNEKLFF.

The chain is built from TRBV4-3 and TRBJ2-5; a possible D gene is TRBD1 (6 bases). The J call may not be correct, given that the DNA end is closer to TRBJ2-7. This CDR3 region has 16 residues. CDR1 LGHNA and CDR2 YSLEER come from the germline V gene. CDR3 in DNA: TGCGCCAGCAGCCAAGATCTTGGCAGGGGCAGTCACGAGCAGTACTTC. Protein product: CASSQDLGRGSHEQYF.

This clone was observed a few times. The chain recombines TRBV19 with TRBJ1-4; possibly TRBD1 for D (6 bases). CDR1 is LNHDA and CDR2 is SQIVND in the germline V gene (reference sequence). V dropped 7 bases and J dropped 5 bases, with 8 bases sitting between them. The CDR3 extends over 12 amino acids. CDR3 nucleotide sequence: TGTGCCAGTACTACAGGGAATGAAAAACTGTTTTTT. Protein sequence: CASTTGNEKLFF.

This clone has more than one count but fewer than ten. CDR3 sequence: CASSNPRETDEQYF. CDR3 in DNA: TGCGCCAGCAGCAATCCAAGGGAGACGGACGAGCAGTACTTC. The V call is TRBV5-1, the J call TRBJ2-7; a weak D match, TRBD2 (5 bases). The CDR3 is 14 residues long. Germline CDR1 reads SGHRS; CDR2 reads YFSETQ. Trimming removed 4 bases from V and 5 bases from J, with 16 bases in between. The complete variable domain, with remaining parts taken from reference TRBV5-1 and TRBJ2-7, reads KAGVTQTPRYLIKTRGQQVTLSCSPISGHRSVSWYQQTPGQGLQFLFEYFSETQRNKGNFPGRFSGRQFSNSRSEMNVSTLELGDSALYLCASSNPRETDEQYFGPGTRLTVT.